This T cell receptor beta chain comes out of a study of cytomegalovirus exposure and HLA in healthy donors. Germline V gene sequence: CDR1 SEHNR, CDR2 FQNEAQ (reference sequence). The CDR3 has 19 residues. Study results and caveats: The authors later found HLA-associated TCR beta chains more clonally expanded than equally common others.

The PCR was carried out with 60 Vbeta primers and 13 Jbeta primers. Method: immunoSEQ multiplex PCR; TCRdb's copy keeps in-frame clones and lacks some. Here the sample spans under 90,000 clones, around four fifths being singletons. This clone was seen a handful of times. Its antigen remains unknown. This receptor was obtained from a man in his forties or fifties in good health and CMV-seropositive. Sequenced input: PBMCs. The chain recombines TRBV7-9 with TRBJ2-2; 15 bases align to TRBD2. The DNA of the CDR3 is TGTCAAAGAAGAGACCGCATACCGGGACTAGCGGGAGGTGGCGGGGAGCTGTTTTTT. Its protein is CQRRDRIPGLAGGGGELFF. Using reference TRBV7-9 and TRBJ2-2 for the parts outside the CDR3, the full variable domain is DTGVSQNPRHKITKRGQNVTFRCDPISEHNRLYWYRQTLGQGPEFLTYFQNEAQLEKSRLLSDRFSAERPKGSFSTLEIQRTEQGDSAMYLCQRRDRIPGLAGGGGELFFGEGSRLTVL.